This is a list of T cell receptor beta chains from one sample in a study of blood T cell repertoires in COVID-19. Some clones are missing from TCRdb's copy, which holds only in-frame ones; the method was immunoSEQ multiplex PCR. The sample yields about 180,000 clones, 86% seen once. Sequences were obtained from PBMCs or T cells enriched from blood (not recorded which). The receptor set was obtained from a woman aged 25 to 39 who had recovered from COVID-19. The CDR3 runs from the conserved cysteine through the conserved F or W. D genes are given only for firm matches. Clone size appears in some rows only: once, few, many, or a class for an expanded clone.

CDR3aa: CASSLASGRSYEQYF
j_gene: TRBJ2-7
d_gene: TRBD2
abundance: -
v_gene: TRBV27

CDR3aa: CASSFGSASTDTQYF
j_gene: TRBJ2-3
d_gene: -
abundance: -
v_gene: TRBV7-3

CDR3aa: CASSQNYGYTF
j_gene: TRBJ1-2
d_gene: -
abundance: -
v_gene: TRBV19

CDR3aa: CASSIERWSTYEQYF
j_gene: TRBJ2-7
d_gene: -
abundance: -
v_gene: TRBV19

CDR3aa: CASSRQQSNQPQHF
j_gene: TRBJ1-5
d_gene: -
abundance: -
v_gene: TRBV21-1

CDR3aa: CSASKAGYPGELFF
j_gene: TRBJ2-2
d_gene: -
abundance: -
v_gene: TRBV20-1

CDR3aa: CASSQPGGDQPQHF
j_gene: TRBJ1-5
d_gene: TRBD1
abundance: once
v_gene: TRBV7-9

CDR3aa: CASSKRDTDTQYF
j_gene: TRBJ2-3
d_gene: -
abundance: -
v_gene: TRBV5-4

CDR3aa: CASSSPMETQYF
j_gene: TRBJ2-5
d_gene: -
abundance: -
v_gene: TRBV7-6

CDR3aa: CASRLAGDPGEQFF
j_gene: TRBJ2-1
d_gene: TRBD2
abundance: -
v_gene: TRBV25-1

CDR3aa: CSVEAFYEQYF
j_gene: TRBJ2-7
d_gene: -
abundance: -
v_gene: TRBV29-1

CDR3aa: CASRPDNYNSPLHF
j_gene: TRBJ1-6
d_gene: -
abundance: -
v_gene: TRBV7-9

CDR3aa: CASSLPGQSQPQHF
j_gene: TRBJ1-5
d_gene: -
abundance: -
v_gene: TRBV5-6

CDR3aa: CASSSDRSHEQYF
j_gene: TRBJ2-7
d_gene: TRBD1
abundance: few
v_gene: TRBV28

CDR3aa: CSVEGGLGNEQFF
j_gene: TRBJ2-1
d_gene: -
abundance: once
v_gene: TRBV29-1

CDR3aa: CASSLSQGPNEKLFF
j_gene: TRBJ1-4
d_gene: -
abundance: -
v_gene: TRBV13

CDR3aa: CASSPGGAQETQYF
j_gene: TRBJ2-5
d_gene: TRBD2
abundance: -
v_gene: TRBV3-1/TRBV3-2

CDR3aa: CASSLEGEDTEAFF
j_gene: TRBJ1-1
d_gene: -
abundance: few
v_gene: TRBV5-1

CDR3aa: CASRAGHLAGPEQYF
j_gene: TRBJ2-7
d_gene: TRBD2
abundance: -
v_gene: TRBV27

CDR3aa: CASSHPGQGTYEQYF
j_gene: TRBJ2-7
d_gene: TRBD1
abundance: -
v_gene: TRBV4-1

CDR3aa: CASSLAGQGEKLFF
j_gene: TRBJ1-4
d_gene: TRBD1
abundance: -
v_gene: TRBV7-9

CDR3aa: CASSGTGDVNEQFF
j_gene: TRBJ2-1
d_gene: TRBD1
abundance: -
v_gene: TRBV19

CDR3aa: CASSRQGAGNEQFF
j_gene: TRBJ2-1
d_gene: TRBD1
abundance: -
v_gene: TRBV6-5

CDR3aa: CASSPRTGGSDEQFF
j_gene: TRBJ2-1
d_gene: TRBD1
abundance: -
v_gene: TRBV11-2

CDR3aa: CASSPLQGIGTEAFF
j_gene: TRBJ1-1
d_gene: -
abundance: few
v_gene: TRBV2

CDR3aa: CASSVGQEPYNEQFF
j_gene: TRBJ2-1
d_gene: TRBD1
abundance: -
v_gene: TRBV9

CDR3aa: CSVVPGGNGNQPQHF
j_gene: TRBJ1-5
d_gene: -
abundance: once
v_gene: TRBV29-1

CDR3aa: CAIGTSADEQFF
j_gene: TRBJ2-1
d_gene: TRBD2
abundance: -
v_gene: TRBV10-3

CDR3aa: CASSLKEGTGGTETQYF
j_gene: TRBJ2-5
d_gene: TRBD1
abundance: -
v_gene: TRBV28

CDR3aa: CASSQRESSYNEQFF
j_gene: TRBJ2-1
d_gene: TRBD2
abundance: -
v_gene: TRBV18

CDR3aa: CASSQLGLENTGELFF
j_gene: TRBJ2-2
d_gene: TRBD2
abundance: -
v_gene: TRBV14

CDR3aa: CASSEAGQGLPYEQYF
j_gene: TRBJ2-7
d_gene: -
abundance: -
v_gene: TRBV2